One sample yielded the 20 T cell receptor beta chains listed below, sequenced in a study of T cell responses to AZD1222 COVID-19 vaccine. TCRdb's copy holds only in-frame clones and misses some; the assay was immunoSEQ multiplex PCR. The table includes about 180,000 clones, 88% detected once. The sequencing used peripheral blood, collected 28 days after the second AZD1222 dose. The receptors here all came from an adult who received the AZD1222 COVID-19 vaccine.

This CDR3 is CASSWKGGLALGGLSTMIGQFF. CDR3 nucleotides: TGTGCCAGCAGTTGGAAGGGTGGGCTAGCTTTAGGGGGACTTTCCACAATGATAGGGCAGTTCTTC. J is TRBJ2-1 and V is TRBV27, with D perhaps being TRBD1 or TRBD2 (6 bases each). Per the germline V gene, CDR1 is MNHEY and CDR2 is SMNVEV (reference sequence). The CDR3 runs 22 residues. Trimming took 4 bases from V and 12 from J, leaving 43 bases between them.

This clone has a single count. The chain recombines TRBV21-1 with TRBJ1-2; the listed D gene, TRBD1, was not tested against the DNA. TRBV21-1 is deemed a pseudogene. The CDR3 runs to 18 residues. CDR3: CASSKKIDPGQLYYGYTF. For the CDR3, the DNA is TGTGCCAGCAGCAAAAAAATTGATCCCGGACAGCTATACTATGGCTACACCTTC.

The rearrangement links TRBV6-2 or TRBV6-3 to TRBJ2-7, with 7 bases fitting TRBD2. The CDR3 has 16 residues. V was pared by 0 bases and J by 2 bases, with 7 bases of the junction left unmatched. Germline V gives CDR1 MNHEY, CDR2 SVGEGT. The CDR3 is CASSYSGGLAAYEQYF. CDR3 DNA sequence: TGTGCCAGCAGTTACTCAGGTGGGCTAGCGGCCTACGAGCAGTACTTC.

The gene calls are TRBV29-1 and TRBJ1-1, with D unclear. Per germline, CDR1 SQVTM and CDR2 ANQGSEA. This CDR3 has 12 amino acids. Trimming left V 7 bases short and J 6 bases short, with 15 bases between. The CDR3 sequence is CSAEGPRSEAFF. CDR3 bases: TGCAGCGCCGAAGGCCCGAGGTCTGAAGCTTTCTTT. The complete variable domain, with remaining parts taken from reference TRBV29-1 and TRBJ1-1, reads SAVISQKPSRDICQRGTSLTIQCQVDSQVTMMFWYRQQPGQSLTLIATANQGSEATYESGFVIDKFPISRPNLTFSTLTVSNMSPEDSSIYLCSAEGPRSEAFFGQGTRLTVV.

This clone is a singleton in its sample. This rearrangement joins TRBV30 to TRBJ1-2; D might be TRBD1 (5 bases). The CDR3 consists of 12 residues. With 7 bases removed from V and 7 bases from J, the gap between germline ends came to 16 bases. From germline, CDR1 is GTSNPN and CDR2 SVGIG (reference sequence). The CDR3 bases are TGTGCCTCAAGTCAGGGTCTAGGTGGCTACACCTTC. Translation: CASSQGLGGYTF.

The chain joins TRBV28 to TRBJ2-7; 11 positions match TRBD2. The CDR3 covers 15 residues. Trimming took 6 bases from V and 3 from J; bases not matched to a gene: 7. Per germline, CDR1 MDHEN and CDR2 SYDVKM. The DNA of the CDR3 is TGTGCCAGCAGACCTCGACTAGCGGGGTTCTACGAGCAGTACTTC. Translating it yields CASRPRLAGFYEQYF.

This clone was seen a handful of times. The CDR3 here is CASSSYVSYEQYF. The CDR3 bases are TGTGCCAGCAGCTCGTATGTCTCCTACGAGCAGTACTTC. The chain joins TRBV7-2 to TRBJ2-7; no definite D call. Per the germline V gene, CDR1 is SGHTA and CDR2 is FQGNSA. V was trimmed by 4 bases and J by 0 bases, leaving 7 bases between them. The length of the CDR3 is 13 residues.

V and J are TRBV24-1 and TRBJ2-1; 14 bases are a match to TRBD2. The CDR3 covers 13 residues. Germline-derived CDR1 and CDR2 are KGHDR and SFDVKD. Germline trimming cut 11 bases from V and 6 bases from J; bases unmatched to any gene: 2. CDR3 amino acids: CAIGTSGSNEQFF. The CDR3 region has the DNA TGTGCCATCGGGACTAGCGGGAGCAATGAGCAGTTCTTC.

The chain joins TRBV7-2 to TRBJ2-3; TRBD2 is a possible D gene (5 bases). V was cut by 5 bases and J by 5 bases, with 14 bases left in between. This CDR3 comprises 14 residues. Germline loops: CDR1 SGHTA, CDR2 FQGNSA. The CDR3 sequence: CASSVRDPQDTQYF. CDR3 DNA: TGTGCCAGCAGCGTACGGGATCCCCAAGATACGCAGTATTTT.

The genes are TRBV7-9 and TRBJ1-1; no definite D call. From germline, CDR1 is SEHNR and CDR2 FQNEAQ (reference sequence). This CDR3 region has 14 residues. V lost 7 bases and J lost 0, with 12 bases in between. Written as DNA, the CDR3 is TGTGCCAGCAAGAGTGGAGGAATGAACACTGAAGCTTTCTTT. Its translation is CASKSGGMNTEAFF. Based on the CDR3 plus reference TRBV7-9 and TRBJ1-1, the full variable domain is DTGVSQNPRHKITKRGQNVTFRCDPISEHNRLYWYRQTLGQGPEFLTYFQNEAQLEKSRLLSDRFSAERPKGSFSTLEIQRTEQGDSAMYLCASKSGGMNTEAFFGQGTRLTVV.

This chain joins TRBV18 and TRBJ2-2; D remains unclear. V was pared by 3 bases and J by 5 bases, with 7 bases between. Germline CDR1 reads KGHSH; CDR2 reads LQKENI. CDR3 length: 13 amino acids. CDR3 coding DNA: TGTGCCAGCTCACCTTTGGGGACCGGGGAGCTGTTTTTT. It codes for CASSPLGTGELFF.

This clone has only a few counts. This same CDR3 is encoded by further DNA sequences in the sample. The V gene is TRBV9, the J gene TRBJ2-7; TRBD1 matches at 10 bases. Germline-derived CDR1 and CDR2 are SGDLS and YYNGEE. Trimming removed 0 bases from V and 2 bases from J; junction bases left unmatched: 2. CDR3 size: 15 residues. The CDR3 spells CASSVGGQGTYEQYF. In nucleotides, the CDR3 is TGTGCCAGCAGCGTAGGGGGACAGGGGACCTACGAGCAGTACTTC.

The chain uses TRBV5-4 and TRBJ2-7; 9 bases match TRBD2. Germline loops: CDR1 SGHNT, CDR2 YYREEE (reference sequence). The length of the CDR3 is 15 residues. V gave up 0 bases and J gave up 2 bases; unmatched junction bases: 3. The CDR3 nucleotides are TGTGCCAGCAGCTTGGTTAGCGGGAGTACCTACGAGCAGTACTTC. This sequence encodes CASSLVSGSTYEQYF.

V is TRBV27 and J is TRBJ2-7; either TRBD1 or TRBD2 may supply D (5 bases each). From germline, CDR1 is MNHEY and CDR2 SMNVEV (reference sequence). The CDR3 is 15 residues long. Between the trimmed V and J ends, which lost 11 bases and 4 bases, there was a span of 24 bases. The CDR3 protein is CASRAPGQGSYEQYF. The CDR3 DNA is TGTGCCTCGAGGGCCCCGGGGCAGGGATCATACGAGCAGTACTTC.

The chain combines TRBV30 with TRBJ2-2; D is undetermined. Trimming shortened V by 3 bases and J by 7 bases, and 9 bases separated the two germline ends. There are 12 residues in the CDR3. The V gene's germline CDR1 is GTSNPN and CDR2 SVGIG (reference sequence). The CDR3 DNA sequence: TGTGCCTGGAGGGTAGAGATCGGGGAGCTGTTTTTT. This sequence encodes CAWRVEIGELFF. Full variable domain (missing parts from reference TRBV30 and TRBJ2-2): SQTIHQWPATLVQPVGSPLSLECTVEGTSNPNLYWYRQAAGRGLQLLFYSVGIGQISSEVPQNLSASRPQDRQFILSSKKLLLSDSGFYLCAWRVEIGELFFGEGSRLTVL.

This clone was seen a single time. The J gene is TRBJ2-5, the V gene TRBV5-1, with D possibly TRBD2 on 6 matching bases. The CDR3 has 15 amino acids. In germline, CDR1 is SGHRS, CDR2 YFSETQ. V lost 4 bases to trimming and J lost 0 bases, with 13 bases between them. For the CDR3, the DNA is TGCGCCAGCAGCGGCGGGACTCAGTACCAAGAGACCCAGTACTTC. Protein product: CASSGGTQYQETQYF.

The chain employs TRBV14 and TRBJ2-3, with D maybe TRBD2 (6 bases). In germline, CDR1 is SGHDN, CDR2 FVKESK. CDR3 size: 15 residues. Deletions cut 2 bases from V and 2 bases from J, with 11 bases between. The DNA for the CDR3 is TGTGCCAGCAGCCAAATCAGCGGGTTCACAGATACGCAGTATTTT. This gives the protein CASSQISGFTDTQYF.

V is TRBV30 and J is TRBJ2-1, with TRBD1 matching 8 bases. Trimming at V came to 3 bases and at J to 8 bases, leaving 12 bases not matched to a gene. CDR1 is GTSNPN, CDR2 SVGIG, per germline (reference sequence). CDR3 length: 15 residues. The CDR3 is CAWRDDRGLRDEQFF. The CDR3 region has the DNA TGTGCCTGGAGGGATGACAGGGGCCTGAGGGATGAGCAGTTCTTC.

The chain employs TRBV7-9 and TRBJ1-1, with D unclear. Trimming left V 5 bases short and J 5 bases short, with 9 bases between. The V gene's germline CDR1 is SEHNR and CDR2 FQNEAQ (reference sequence). There are 12 residues in the CDR3. The DNA of the CDR3 is TGTGCCAGCAGCGAGTTCGAAACTGAAGCTTTCTTT. Its protein product is CASSEFETEAFF.

The V call is TRBV9, the J call TRBJ1-2; 9 positions agree with TRBD1. The CDR3 length is 15 residues. The germline gives CDR1 SGDLS, CDR2 YYNGEE. The V segment lost 0 bases and the J segment 5 bases; nucleotides outside the gene matches: 5. DNA of the CDR3: TGTGCCAGCAGCGTAGGCGGACAGGGGATTTATGGCTACACCTTC. Protein: CASSVGGQGIYGYTF. Complete variable domain (other parts from reference TRBV9 and TRBJ1-2): DSGVTQTPKHLITATGQRVTLRCSPRSGDLSVYWYQQSLDQGLQFLIQYYNGEERAKGNILERFSAQQFPDLHSELNLSSLELGDSALYFCASSVGGQGIYGYTFGSGTRLTVV.